The clone carrying this T cell receptor (beta chain) was observed a handful of times. Original analysis: Estimated nucleated cell counts came from reference gene primer amplification. The repertoire was sequenced with immunoSEQ multiplex PCR; TCRdb's copy has only in-frame clones and lacks some. V and J calls and clone size are copied from that table; D and trimming were computed from the DNA. This sample has about 69,000 clones, with more than 75% found just once. The sample belongs to a study of blood T cell repertoires in COVID-19. As for the study in general: COVID-19 samples, acute and convalescent, were from the United States, Italy and Spain. The cDNA or gDNA used as material had been derived from T cells, B-cell-depleted T cells, or PBMCs.

The CDR3 length is 16 residues. Germline CDR1 and CDR2: SGHKS and YYEKEE (reference sequence). With V trimmed by 4 bases and J by 3 bases, 10 bases remained unmatched. Material for sequencing was peripheral blood. This clonotype originated in a human donor in a cohort sampled during active COVID-19. The chain combines TRBV5-5 with TRBJ1-1; 9 bases match TRBD1. In nucleotides, the CDR3 is TGTGCCAGCAGCCCTGGGACAGGGAGGGAGCACACTGAAGCTTTCTTT. Translating it yields CASSPGTGREHTEAFF.